Following are 19 T cell receptor beta chains from one sample sequenced in a study of blood T cell repertoires in COVID-19. The method was immunoSEQ multiplex PCR; TCRdb's version includes in-frame clones alone and lacks a portion of them. The sample lists 400,000 to 450,000 clones; less than 95% were seen once. The sample taken for sequencing was PBMCs or T cells enriched from blood (not recorded which). The origin of the receptors is a man between 18 and 29 years old who had recovered from COVID-19.

This chain connects TRBV29-1 to TRBJ2-1; D not resolved. Germline V gene data show CDR1 as SQVTM and CDR2 as ANQGSEA. There are 11 residues in the CDR3. CDR3 sequence: CIVSVYNEQFF. In nucleotides, the CDR3 is TGCATCGTATCGGTTTACAATGAGCAGTTCTTC.

The chain has TRBV9 and TRBJ2-7, with D possibly TRBD2 on 5 matching bases. The CDR3 runs 17 residues. V lost 3 bases, J lost 0 bases, and 19 bases lay in between. Per germline, CDR1 SGDLS and CDR2 YYNGEE. Written as DNA, the CDR3 is TGTGCCAGCAGCGGGGAGTATCACGGGTTAAGCTCCTACGAGCAGTACTTC. This sequence encodes CASSGEYHGLSSYEQYF.

The chain carries TRBV2 and TRBJ2-7; TRBD1 aligns across 9 bases. The CDR3 has 16 residues. The germline CDR1 and CDR2 sequences are SNHLY and FYNNEI. V lost 6 bases and J lost 0; bases outside the gene matches: 9. CDR3 in DNA: TGTGCCAGCAGGGGGACAGGGTGGTCGGACTCCTACGAGCAGTACTTC. It translates to CASRGTGWSDSYEQYF.

This clone was detected only a few times. The V and J genes are TRBV18 and TRBJ1-1, with D possibly being TRBD1 (5 bases). The CDR3 has 14 amino acids. Deletions cut 6 bases from V and 1 base from J, with 12 bases between. Germline assignment: CDR1 KGHSH and CDR2 LQKENI. The CDR3 DNA follows: TGTGCCAGCTCCACCGATACAGGGAACACTGAAGCTTTCTTT. Amino acids: CASSTDTGNTEAFF.

This chain joins TRBV18 and TRBJ1-1; possible D gene TRBD1, 5 bases. In germline, CDR1 is KGHSH, CDR2 LQKENI. Trimming removed 2 bases at V and 5 bases at J, with 12 bases between. The CDR3 covers 14 residues. CDR3: CASSPFIDRTEAFF. In nucleotides, the CDR3 is TGTGCCAGCTCACCATTTATCGACAGAACTGAAGCTTTCTTT.

The rearrangement uses TRBV5-1 and TRBJ2-5, with TRBD2 matching over 10 bases. CDR1 and CDR2 (germline): SGHRS, YFSETQ. The V and J ends lost 4 bases and 0 bases, in that order; junction bases with no gene match: 3. The CDR3 runs 15 residues. In nucleotides, the CDR3 is TGCGCCAGCAGCCCTACTAGCGGGGACCAAGAGACCCAGTACTTC. Encoded protein: CASSPTSGDQETQYF.

This chain joins TRBV4-1 and TRBJ1-1; D unresolved. Germline V CDR1 and CDR2: MGHRA, YSYEKL. The V gene lost 3 bases and the J gene lost 5 bases, with 13 bases spanning the gap. This CDR3 is 14 amino acids long. CDR3 coding DNA: TGCGCCAGCAGCCAGGGAGAGTTTTCGACTGAAGCTTTCTTT. This encodes CASSQGEFSTEAFF.

The chain recombines TRBV28 with TRBJ1-2; 10 nucleotides agree with TRBD1. J was trimmed by 2 bases and V by 8 bases; bases with no gene match: 5. Looked up from germline, CDR1 is MDHEN and CDR2 is SYDVKM. The CDR3 is made up of 14 amino acids. Here the CDR3 DNA reads TGTGCCAGCTGCCCGGGACAGGGGAACTATGGCTACACCTTC. Translated, it gives CASCPGQGNYGYTF.

The chain couples TRBV21-1 to TRBJ1-1. TRBV21-1 is a pseudogene locus. The CDR3 sequence is 16 residues long. CDR3 nucleotide sequence: TGTGCCAGCAGCCATAGGTTCGTAGGGAGCAACACTGAAGCTTTCTTT. Translation: CASSHRFVGSNTEAFF.

The count of this clone is one. This sequence joins TRBV11-2 and TRBJ1-5; 7 bases match TRBD1. Per the germline V gene, CDR1 is SGHAT and CDR2 is FQNNGV. With 5 bases clipped from V and 5 bases from J, the junction kept 6 bases outside the gene matches. CDR3 size: 14 residues. The CDR3 is CASSEGQRYQPQHF. CDR3 coding DNA: TGTGCCAGCAGCGAGGGACAGAGATATCAGCCCCAGCATTTT.

This sequence joins TRBV14 and TRBJ1-6; D might be TRBD1 (5 bases). This CDR3 spans 14 amino acids. Germline V lookup: CDR1 SGHDN, CDR2 FVKESK. The V end lost 0 bases, the J end lost 9 bases, and 9 bases lay between the germline ends. CDR3: CASSQDREASPLHF. The DNA for the CDR3 is TGTGCCAGCAGCCAAGACAGGGAGGCTTCACCCCTCCACTTT.

The chain has TRBV7-9 and TRBJ2-6; D may be TRBD1 (6 bases). V lost 3 bases to trimming and J lost 0 bases, with 9 bases between them. In germline, CDR1 is SEHNR, CDR2 FQNEAQ (reference sequence). CDR3 length equals 16 residues. The CDR3 reads CASSFTGTSGANVLTF. CDR3 DNA sequence: TGTGCCAGCAGCTTCACAGGGACCTCTGGGGCCAACGTCCTGACTTTC.

The chain joins TRBV7-9 to TRBJ2-3, with a weak D call TRBD2 (5 bases). Germline V gene sequence: CDR1 SEHNR, CDR2 FQNEAQ (reference sequence). This CDR3 has 14 residues. V lost 5 bases and J lost 7, with 16 bases in between. The CDR3 protein is CASSGLALVNTQYF. For the CDR3, the DNA is TGTGCCAGCAGCGGACTGGCGTTGGTAAATACGCAGTATTTT. Looking up the rest from reference TRBV7-9 and TRBJ2-3 gives the full variable domain: DTGVSQNPRHKITKRGQNVTFRCDPISEHNRLYWYRQTLGQGPEFLTYFQNEAQLEKSRLLSDRFSAERPKGSFSTLEIQRTEQGDSAMYLCASSGLALVNTQYFGPGTRLTVL.

The chain combines TRBV29-1 with TRBJ1-1, with D unresolved. Trimming removed 5 bases at V and 0 bases at J, with 7 bases between. This CDR3 has 12 residues. Germline lookup yields CDR1 SQVTM and CDR2 ANQGSEA. Here the CDR3 reads CSVFRVNTEAFF. CDR3 DNA: TGCAGCGTTTTTCGAGTGAACACTGAAGCTTTCTTT.

The rearrangement uses TRBV11-2 and TRBJ1-1; 9 nucleotides line up with TRBD1. The CDR3 loop spans 17 amino acids. Germline trimming cut 2 bases from V and 0 bases from J; bases unmatched to any gene: 7. In germline, CDR1 is SGHAT, CDR2 FQNNGV. The CDR3 loop is CASSLRAGQGMNTEAFF. Here the CDR3 DNA reads TGTGCCAGCAGCTTACGCGCCGGACAGGGGATGAACACTGAAGCTTTCTTT.

The CDR3 loop reads CASSDHGEVGEAFF. The CDR3 DNA sequence: TGTGCCAGCAGTGATCACGGGGAGGTCGGGGAAGCTTTCTTT. V is TRBV2 and J is TRBJ1-1; unclear D gene. Trimming shortened V by 3 bases and J by 8 bases, and 16 bases separated the two germline ends. Germline V lookup: CDR1 SNHLY, CDR2 FYNNEI. CDR3 size: 14 residues.

The V gene is TRBV4-1, the J gene TRBJ2-2, with 10 bases lining up with TRBD1. Germline values: CDR1 MGHRA, CDR2 YSYEKL. This CDR3 contains 16 residues. The junction had 2 bases not matched to a gene; V was cut back by 3 bases and J by 1 base. CDR3 sequence reads: CASSQGTGVNTGELFF. The DNA of the CDR3 is TGCGCCAGCAGCCAGGGGACAGGGGTGAACACCGGGGAGCTGTTTTTT.

The chain recombines TRBV3-1 (or the pseudogene TRBV3-2) with TRBJ1-4, with D possibly matching TRBD1 (6 bases). This CDR3 comprises 13 residues. CDR1 is LGHDT, CDR2 YNNKEL, per germline (reference sequence). Deletions cut 5 bases from V and 8 bases from J, with 12 bases between. CDR3 loop: CASSAGAGEKLFF. CDR3 coding DNA: TGTGCCAGCAGCGCGGGGGCCGGAGAAAAACTGTTTTTT.

The chain is built from TRBV7-9 and TRBJ2-7; D possibly corresponds to TRBD1 (5 bases). Trimming removed 5 bases from V and 5 bases from J, with 13 bases in between. The CDR3 covers 13 residues. Germline-derived CDR1 and CDR2 are SEHNR and FQNEAQ (reference sequence). The DNA of the CDR3 is TGTGCCAGCAGCACAGGTGTTGGGCACGAGCAGTACTTC. Translating gives CASSTGVGHEQYF.